The source of this T cell receptor beta chain is a study of T cells after yellow fever vaccination. Study observations and caveats: Any FACS-sorted repertoire could hold abundant clonotypes that contaminate it from the bulk population.

TCR cDNA, made by 5'RACE template switching, carried an added universal primer site and UMIs. MiXCR was run by TCRdb on the 5' RACE reads, yielding one entry per CDR3 protein. The sample holds around 590,000 distinct CDR3 sequences, 9% to 15% seen once. A remark on this clonotype: The antigen remains undetermined.

V gave up 6 bases and J gave up 4 bases, with 15 bases separating them. Germline V lookup: CDR1 DFQATT, CDR2 SNEGSKA (reference sequence). This CDR3 is built from 14 residues. This clonotype originated in a man aged 30-40 years who received the YFV17D yellow fever vaccine. Sequenced here: PBMCs, sampled on the day of the yellow fever booster vaccination. This chain uses TRBV20-1 with TRBJ2-2; a weak D match, TRBD2 (6 bases). Written as DNA, the CDR3 is TGCAGTGCCGGCCGTGGACTACCCACCGGGGAGCTGTTTTTT. This gives the protein CSAGRGLPTGELFF.